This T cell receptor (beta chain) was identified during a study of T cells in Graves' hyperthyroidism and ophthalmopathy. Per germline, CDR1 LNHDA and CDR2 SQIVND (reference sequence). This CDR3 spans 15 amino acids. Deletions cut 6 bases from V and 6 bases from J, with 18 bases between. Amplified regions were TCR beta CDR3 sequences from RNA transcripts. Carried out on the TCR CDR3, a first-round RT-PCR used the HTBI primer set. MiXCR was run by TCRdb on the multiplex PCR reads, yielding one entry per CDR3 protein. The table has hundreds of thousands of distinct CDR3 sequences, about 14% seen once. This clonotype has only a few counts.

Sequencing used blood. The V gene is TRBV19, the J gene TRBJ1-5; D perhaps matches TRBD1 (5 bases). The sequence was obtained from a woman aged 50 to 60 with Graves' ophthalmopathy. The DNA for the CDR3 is TGTGCCAGTAGCCTCTATAAGTCAGGGATTCAGCCCCAGCATTTT. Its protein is CASSLYKSGIQPQHF.